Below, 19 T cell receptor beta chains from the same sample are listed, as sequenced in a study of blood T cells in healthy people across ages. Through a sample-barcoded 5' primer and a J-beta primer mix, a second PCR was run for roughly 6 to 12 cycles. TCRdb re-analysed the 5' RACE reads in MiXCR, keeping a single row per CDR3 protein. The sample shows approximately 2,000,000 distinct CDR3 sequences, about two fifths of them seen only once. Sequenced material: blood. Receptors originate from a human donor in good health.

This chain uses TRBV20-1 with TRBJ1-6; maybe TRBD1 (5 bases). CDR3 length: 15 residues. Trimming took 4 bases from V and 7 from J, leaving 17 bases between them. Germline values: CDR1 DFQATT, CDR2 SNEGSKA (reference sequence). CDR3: CSATSLTEQNSPLHF. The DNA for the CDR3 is TGCAGTGCTACTAGCTTGACAGAGCAAAATTCACCCCTCCACTTT.

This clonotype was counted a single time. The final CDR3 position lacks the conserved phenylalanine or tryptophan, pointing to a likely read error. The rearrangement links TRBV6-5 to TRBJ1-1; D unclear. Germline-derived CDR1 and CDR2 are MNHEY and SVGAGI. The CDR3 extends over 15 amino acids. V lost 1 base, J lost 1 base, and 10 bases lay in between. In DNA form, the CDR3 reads TGTGCCAGCAGTTACTATAGGGCAACGAACACTGAAGCTTTCCTT. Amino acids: CASSYYRATNTEAFL.

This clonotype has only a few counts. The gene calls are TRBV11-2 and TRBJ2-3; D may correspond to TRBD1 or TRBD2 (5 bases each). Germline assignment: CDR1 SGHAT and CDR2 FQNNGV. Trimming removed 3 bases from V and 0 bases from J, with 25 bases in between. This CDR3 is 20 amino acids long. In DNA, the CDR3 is TGTGCCAGCAGCTTCCCGAGGGTTCAGGGCGCAAAGGCTAGCACAGATACGCAGTATTTT. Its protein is CASSFPRVQGAKASTDTQYF.

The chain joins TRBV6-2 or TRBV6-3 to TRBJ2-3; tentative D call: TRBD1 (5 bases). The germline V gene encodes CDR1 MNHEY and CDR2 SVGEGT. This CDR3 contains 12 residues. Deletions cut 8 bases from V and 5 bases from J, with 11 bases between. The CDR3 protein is CASEGAIDTQYF. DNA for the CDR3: TGTGCCAGCGAAGGGGCAATAGATACGCAGTATTTT.

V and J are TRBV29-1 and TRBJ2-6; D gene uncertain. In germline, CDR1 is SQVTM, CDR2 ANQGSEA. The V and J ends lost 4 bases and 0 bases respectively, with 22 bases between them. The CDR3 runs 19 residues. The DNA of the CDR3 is TGCAGCGTTGTCCCGGCCGGCGGCCCTTGGGACTCTGGGGCCAACGTCCTGACTTTC. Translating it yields CSVVPAGGPWDSGANVLTF.

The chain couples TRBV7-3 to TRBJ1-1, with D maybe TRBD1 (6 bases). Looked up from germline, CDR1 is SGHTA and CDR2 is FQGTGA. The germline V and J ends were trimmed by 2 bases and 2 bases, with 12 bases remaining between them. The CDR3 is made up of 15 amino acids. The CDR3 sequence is CASSLRARGNTEAFF. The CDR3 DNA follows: TGTGCCAGCAGCTTACGCGCCAGGGGCAACACTGAAGCTTTCTTT.

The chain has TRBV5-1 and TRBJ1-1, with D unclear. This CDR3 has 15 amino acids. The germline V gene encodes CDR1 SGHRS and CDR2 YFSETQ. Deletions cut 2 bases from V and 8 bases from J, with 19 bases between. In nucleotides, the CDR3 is TGCGCCAGCAGCTTCTATACCCCTCCAACGGCCGAAGCTTTCTTT. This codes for CASSFYTPPTAEAFF.

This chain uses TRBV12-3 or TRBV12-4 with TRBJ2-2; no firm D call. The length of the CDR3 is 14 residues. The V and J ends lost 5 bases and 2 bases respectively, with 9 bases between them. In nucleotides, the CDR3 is TGTGCCAGCAGTCCCCGTTATAACACCGGGGAGCTGTTTTTT. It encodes CASSPRYNTGELFF.

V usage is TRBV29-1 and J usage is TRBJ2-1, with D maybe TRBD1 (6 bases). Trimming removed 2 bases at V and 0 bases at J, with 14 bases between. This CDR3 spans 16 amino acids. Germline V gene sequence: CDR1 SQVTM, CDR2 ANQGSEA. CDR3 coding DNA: TGCAGCGTTGAACTGGGGGCGGAAAGCTCCTACAATGAGCAGTTCTTC. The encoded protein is CSVELGAESSYNEQFF.

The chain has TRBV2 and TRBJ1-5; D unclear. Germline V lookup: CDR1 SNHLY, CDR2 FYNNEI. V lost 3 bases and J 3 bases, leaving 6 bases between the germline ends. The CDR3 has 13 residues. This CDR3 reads CASSEEINQPQHF. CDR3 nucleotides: TGTGCCAGCAGTGAGGAGATCAATCAGCCCCAGCATTTT.

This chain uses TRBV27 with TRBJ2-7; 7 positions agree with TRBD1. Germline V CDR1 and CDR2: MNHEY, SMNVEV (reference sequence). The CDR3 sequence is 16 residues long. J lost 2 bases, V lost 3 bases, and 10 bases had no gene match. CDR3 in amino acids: CASSFSDRSGAYEQYF. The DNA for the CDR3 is TGTGCCAGCAGTTTTTCGGACAGGAGTGGTGCCTACGAGCAGTACTTC.

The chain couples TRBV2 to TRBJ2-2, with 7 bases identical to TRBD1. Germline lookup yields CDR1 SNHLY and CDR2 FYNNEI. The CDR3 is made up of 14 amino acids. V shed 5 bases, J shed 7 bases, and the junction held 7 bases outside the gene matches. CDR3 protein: CASSLQGHGGELFF. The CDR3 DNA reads TGTGCCAGCAGTCTACAGGGGCATGGCGGGGAGCTGTTTTTT.

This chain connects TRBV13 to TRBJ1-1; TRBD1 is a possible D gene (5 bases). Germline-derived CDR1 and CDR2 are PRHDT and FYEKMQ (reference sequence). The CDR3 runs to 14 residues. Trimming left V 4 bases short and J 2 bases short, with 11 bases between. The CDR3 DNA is TGTGCCAGCAGCTGGGGGAGGAAAAACACTGAAGCTTTCTTT. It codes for CASSWGRKNTEAFF.

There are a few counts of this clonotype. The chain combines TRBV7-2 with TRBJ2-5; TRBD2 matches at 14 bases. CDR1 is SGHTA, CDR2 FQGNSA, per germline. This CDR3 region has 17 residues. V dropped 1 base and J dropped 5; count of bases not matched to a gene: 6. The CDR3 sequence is CASSLGPGLAGVETQYF. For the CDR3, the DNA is TGTGCCAGCAGCTTAGGGCCGGGACTAGCGGGGGTTGAGACCCAGTACTTC.

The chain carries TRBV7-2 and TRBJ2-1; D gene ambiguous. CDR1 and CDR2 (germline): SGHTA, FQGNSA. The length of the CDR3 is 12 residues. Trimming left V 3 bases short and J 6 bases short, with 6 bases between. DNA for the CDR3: TGTGCCAGCAGCTTCAAAGGCAATGAGCAGTTCTTC. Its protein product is CASSFKGNEQFF.

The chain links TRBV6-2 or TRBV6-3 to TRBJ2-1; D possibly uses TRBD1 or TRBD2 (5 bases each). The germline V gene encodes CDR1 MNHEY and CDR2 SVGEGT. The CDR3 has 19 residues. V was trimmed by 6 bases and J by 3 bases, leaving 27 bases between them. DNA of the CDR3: TGTGCCAGCAGCCCACCTCACCAATCACACCGGGGCCGCTACAATGAGCAGTTCTTC. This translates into CASSPPHQSHRGRYNEQFF.

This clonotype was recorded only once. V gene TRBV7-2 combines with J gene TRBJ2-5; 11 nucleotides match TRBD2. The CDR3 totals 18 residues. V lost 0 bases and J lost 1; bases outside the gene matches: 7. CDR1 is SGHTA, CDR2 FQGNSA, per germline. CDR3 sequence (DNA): TGTGCCAGCAGCTTAGCACTAGCGGGGGCCATCCTCCAAGAGACCCAGTACTTC. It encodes CASSLALAGAILQETQYF. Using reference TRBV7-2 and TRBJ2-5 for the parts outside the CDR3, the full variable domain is GAGVSQSPSNKVTEKGKDVELRCDPISGHTALYWYRQSLGQGLEFLIYFQGNSAPDKSGLPSDRFSAERTGGSVSTLTIQRTQQEDSAVYLCASSLALAGAILQETQYFGPGTRLLVL.

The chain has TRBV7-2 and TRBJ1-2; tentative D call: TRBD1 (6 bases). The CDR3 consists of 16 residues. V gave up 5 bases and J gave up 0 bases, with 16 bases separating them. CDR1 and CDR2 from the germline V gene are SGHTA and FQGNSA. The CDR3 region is CASSPNGGAANYGYTF. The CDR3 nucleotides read TGTGCCAGCAGCCCTAATGGGGGGGCAGCTAACTATGGCTACACCTTC.

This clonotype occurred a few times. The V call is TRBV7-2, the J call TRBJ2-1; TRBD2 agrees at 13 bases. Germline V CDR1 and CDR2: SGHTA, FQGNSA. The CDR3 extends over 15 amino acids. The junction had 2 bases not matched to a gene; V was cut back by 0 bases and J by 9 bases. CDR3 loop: CASSLAGLAGAEQFF. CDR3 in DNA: TGTGCCAGCAGCTTAGCAGGACTAGCGGGGGCTGAGCAGTTCTTC.